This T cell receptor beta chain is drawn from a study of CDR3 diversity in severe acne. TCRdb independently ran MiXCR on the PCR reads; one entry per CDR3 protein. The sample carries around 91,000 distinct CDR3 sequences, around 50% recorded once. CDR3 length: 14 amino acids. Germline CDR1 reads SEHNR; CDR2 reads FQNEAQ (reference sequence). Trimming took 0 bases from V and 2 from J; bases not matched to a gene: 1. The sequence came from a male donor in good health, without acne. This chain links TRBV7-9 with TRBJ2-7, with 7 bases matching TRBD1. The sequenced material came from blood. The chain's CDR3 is CASSLAGQPYEQYF. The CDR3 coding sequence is TGTGCCAGCAGCTTAGCGGGACAGCCCTACGAGCAGTACTTC.